This is a list of T cell receptor beta chains from one sample in a study of T-cell memory formation after mild COVID-19. TCRdb redid the calling of the 5' RACE reads with MiXCR, one entry per CDR3 protein. The repertoire holds 500,000 to 650,000 distinct CDR3 sequences, roughly 20% seen once, with 7.5% to 9.5% in the top ten. Sample: PBMCs or a T cell subset sorted from them (not recorded which). Source of these receptors: an adult woman who had mild COVID-19 (a few samples of this study predate the infection). Cell type and time point are not known. CDR3s include the opening cysteine and the closing phenylalanine or tryptophan. The D gene is left open where the match is weak. Size is stated for part of the rows, as once, few or many counts, or as a class when the clone is expanded.

d_call j_call v_call clone_size cdr3_nt cdr3_aa
TRBD1 TRBJ1-4 TRBV12-3/TRBV12-4 NA TGTGCCAGCAGTTTTACAGGGGGTAATGAAAAACTGTTTTTT CASSFTGGNEKLFF
NA TRBJ1-2 TRBV27 few TGTGCCAGCAGTTTTACAGGGTCGATAAGAGGCTACACCTTC CASSFTGSIRGYTF
TRBD2 TRBJ2-1 TRBV4-2 many TGTGCCAGCAGCCAGAAGCGGGAGCCGGACAATGAGCAGTTCTTC CASSQKREPDNEQFF
NA TRBJ1-3 TRBV7-9 many TGTGCCAGCAGCCACGGACAGGGAAACACCATATATTTT CASSHGQGNTIYF
NA TRBJ2-2 TRBV5-5 NA TGTGCCAGCAGCTTATCGGGGCCTCCTCACACCGGGGAGCTGTTTTTT CASSLSGPPHTGELFF
TRBD1 TRBJ1-2 TRBV5-1 NA TGCGCCAGCAGCCCGGACAGGGGGCTCGGCTACACCTTC CASSPDRGLGYTF
TRBD1 TRBJ2-7 TRBV10-3 many TGTGCCATCAGTGGGGCTCCAGACAGGGGCGGCTGGTACGAGCAGTACTTC CAISGAPDRGGWYEQYF
NA TRBJ1-1 TRBV19 NA TGTGCCAGTACCCCTCGGGTTTCGAGCGCTGAAGCTTTCTTT CASTPRVSSAEAFF
NA TRBJ2-2 TRBV3-1 NA TGTGCCAGCAGCCAGGCTCCCGGGGTAGTCGGGGAGCTGTTTTTT CASSQAPGVVGELFF
NA TRBJ2-7 TRBV3-1 few TGTGCCAGCAGCCAAGAAGGGGGGTTCCACGAGCAGTACTTC CASSQEGGFHEQYF
NA TRBJ2-7 TRBV5-1 many TGCGCCAGCAGCTTGGTCATCGAGCAGTACTTC CASSLVIEQYF
TRBD1 TRBJ1-5 TRBV20-1 many TGCAGCGCCGGGACAGGGGTAGGTCAGCCCCAGCATTTT CSAGTGVGQPQHF
NA TRBJ2-2 TRBV27 few TGTGCCAGCAGATCTTGGTCGATCGGGGAGCTGTTTTTT CASRSWSIGELFF
NA TRBJ1-2 TRBV29-1 NA TGCAGCGTTACAGAAGGAAGTCTACTAACTAACTATGGCTACACCTTC CSVTEGSLLTNYGYTF
NA TRBJ1-5 TRBV29-1 NA TGCAGCGTGGGGACGGTGGCGGATCAGCCCCAGCATTTT CSVGTVADQPQHF
NA TRBJ1-1 TRBV3-1 NA TGTGCCAGCAGCCCCTTGGTGAACACTGAAGCTTTCTTT CASSPLVNTEAFF
TRBD2 TRBJ2-1 TRBV27 NA TGTGCCAGCAGTTTATCTAGCGGGGTCTCCTACAATGAGCAGTTCTTC CASSLSSGVSYNEQFF
NA TRBJ2-7 TRBV6-5 many TGTGCCAGCAGTTATCATCAGAATTCCTACGAGCAGTACTTC CASSYHQNSYEQYF
NA TRBJ1-3 TRBV13 few TGTGCCAGCAGCAAAGACCTTAGGACGGATTTT CASSKDLRTDF
NA TRBJ1-1 TRBV7-9 NA TGTGCCAGCAGCTTAGCGTCTTTAAGCTACACTGAAGCTTTCTTT CASSLASLSYTEAFF
NA TRBJ2-1 TRBV19 few TGTGCCAGTAGTAGGGCCCTGGGCGAACCCTACAATGAGCAGTTCTTC CASSRALGEPYNEQFF
NA TRBJ1-1 TRBV5-1 few TGCGCCAGCAGCTTGGTTCCCGATGGTAACACTGAAGCTTTCTTT CASSLVPDGNTEAFF
NA TRBJ1-5 TRBV15 few TGTGCCACCAGCGATCAGTTAAGCAATCAGCCCCAGCATTTT CATSDQLSNQPQHF
NA TRBJ1-5 TRBV4-1 NA TGCGCCAGCAGCCAAGAGAAGGGAAACCAGCCCCAGCATTTT CASSQEKGNQPQHF
NA TRBJ2-2 TRBV12-3/TRBV12-4 few TGTGCCAGCAGTTTTAACAGGAACACCGGGGAGCTGTTTTTT CASSFNRNTGELFF
NA TRBJ1-4 TRBV4-1 NA TGCGCCAGCAGCCAAGTCCCCCCAGGGCATGGAAAACTGTTTTTT CASSQVPPGHGKLFF
TRBD1 TRBJ1-2 TRBV5-1 NA TGCGCCAGCAGCTTGGCCGGGACAGGCCACTATGGCTACACCTTC CASSLAGTGHYGYTF
TRBD2 TRBJ2-2 TRBV2 few TGTGCCAGCAAGCTAGCGGGAGCGAGAGGCACCGGGGAGCTGTTTTTT CASKLAGARGTGELFF
NA TRBJ2-3 TRBV27 few TGTGCCAGCAGTCGAGAAACCAGCACAGATACGCAGTATTTT CASSRETSTDTQYF
TRBD1 TRBJ2-1 TRBV18 few TGTGCCAGCTCACCAGGTGTCGACAGGGCTGGGGAGTTCTTC CASSPGVDRAGEFF
TRBD2 TRBJ2-1 TRBV7-9 few TGTGCCGGTGTAGCGGGAGAGAACTACAATGAGCAGTTCTTC CAGVAGENYNEQFF